The subject of this entry is one TCR beta chain. No cognate antigen has been identified for it. No per-base quality is available; no much larger clone lies one base away. Enrolling through a virtual design, the prospective study's participants ranged in age from roughly 18 to 90 years and lived across about two dozen United States geographic areas. Cohort assignment in the prospective study relied on participant-reported clinical history from a screening survey and a study questionnaire. Recovered participants in ImmuneRACE Cohort 3 were defined as having two consecutive negative NP/OP PCR tests, clearance from a healthcare professional, or resolution of symptoms. In the prospective study, mobile phlebotomists collected whole blood, serum and a nasopharyngeal or oropharyngeal swab from each participant. Additional blood draws and questionnaires over an approximately two-month period could optionally be provided by prospective study participants. Before DNA extraction, blood samples from the prospective study were shipped at room temperature or frozen.

The data stem from a study of blood T cell repertoires in COVID-19 (dated by TCRdb to 2020 to 2022). At the level of the whole study: Collaborator samples came from the United States, Italy and Spain and covered acute and convalescent phases of COVID-19. The prospective study material was composed of cDNA or gDNA derived from T cells, B-cell-depleted T cells, or PBMCs. Subjects who had been exposed to COVID-19, were actively infected with it, or had recovered from it provided the deeply sampled blood TCRbeta repertoires that made up the dataset. The repertoires were released in a freely available public database intended as a resource for research on the immune response to SARS-CoV-2. Samples came from the ongoing ImmuneRACE study (first 160 participants) plus 1,254 subjects from 6 global collaborators. Sample metadata almost always included a de-identified subject ID, COVID-19 status, age in years and sex. HLA class I and class II types, where available, came from metadata supplied by the sample provider rather than from assay-based typing. Study-wide findings and limitations: How much clinical and demographic metadata was included differed by source and by participant, and the metadata was provided uncurated.

Its CDR3 holds 15 amino acids, cysteine through phenylalanine. The CDR3 DNA has 45 bases and is translated from base 1. According to the germline V gene, CDR1 reads ENHRY and CDR2 reads SYGVKD. V is clipped by 3 bases and J by 0 bases, and the sequence between their germline boundaries is 11 bases long. The immunoSEQ Assay, a bias-controlled multiplex PCR, was used to amplify TCRbeta CDR3 regions from genomic DNA. The original methods were these. The number of nucleated cells in each sample was estimated by amplification of reference gene primers within the assay. To quantify the absolute abundance of each unique TCRbeta CDR3 rearrangement, sequence reads were collapsed and filtered. For each sample, productive Simpson clonality was calculated as the square root of Simpson's diversity index across productive rearrangements. The table comes from immuneACCESS by way of TCRdb, which keeps in-frame sequences with V and J called. Part of the clones is missing from these tables; in studies checked, under half for an unresolved V gene and the rest for unknown reasons. The DNA was the basis for D and trimming; V, J and clone size are from that table. The sample records about 480,000 clones, over 75% of which are singletons. Less than 2% of the sample is in the top ten clones.

The sequence was collected from a woman between 35 and 50 years old who had recovered from COVID-19. Sequencing input: PBMCs or T cells enriched from blood (not recorded which). The sequence joins TRBV10-3 to TRBJ1-2, with TRBD1 perhaps the D gene, on 5 matching bases. The CDR3 amino acid sequence is: CAISEGAPANYGYTF. The nucleotide sequence reads as follows: TGTGCCATCAGTGAAGGGGCCCCTGCTAACTATGGCTACACCTTC.